One sample yielded the 24 T cell receptor beta chains listed below, sequenced in a study of cytomegalovirus exposure and HLA in healthy donors (dated by TCRdb to the late 2010s). Library creation used the immunoSEQ multiplex PCR assay. For the multiplex PCR, a mixture combining 60 forward primers for TCR Vbeta segments and 13 reverse primers for TCR Jbeta segments was used. Drawn from immuneACCESS, this table holds only the in-frame rearrangements with V and J called that TCRdb kept. Clones are partly lost; checked studies trace under half to an unresolved V gene and leave the rest unexplained. The table for this sample records tens of thousands of clones. Approximately 1.5% of the sample lies in the top ten. Sequencing used PBMCs. Receptors originate from a woman aged 60-75 years in good health and CMV-seronegative.

J is TRBJ2-1 and V is TRBV5-6; tentative D call: TRBD2 (5 bases). Germline V gives CDR1 SGHDT, CDR2 YYEEEE. The CDR3 is 13 amino acids. The V end lost 4 bases, the J end lost 8 bases, and 13 bases lay between the germline ends. CDR3 in amino acids: CASSADYPDEQFF. In nucleotides, the CDR3 is TGTGCCAGCAGCGCCGACTACCCCGATGAGCAGTTCTTC.

The chain employs TRBV29-1 and TRBJ2-4, with a weak D call TRBD1 (6 bases). In germline, CDR1 is SQVTM, CDR2 ANQGSEA. V was shortened by 5 bases and J by 5 bases, with 16 bases between the two germline ends. CDR3 length equals 14 residues. CDR3 sequence reads: CSVSPRGRENIQYF. The CDR3 DNA reads as TGCAGCGTTTCTCCCAGGGGCCGAGAAAACATTCAGTACTTC.

This chain joins TRBV2 and TRBJ2-6; 9 bases are shared with TRBD1. The V gene's germline CDR1 is SNHLY and CDR2 FYNNEI. CDR3 length: 16 amino acids. The V and J ends lost 7 bases and 1 base, in that order; junction bases with no gene match: 5. The CDR3 is CASTQQGASGANVLTF. The CDR3 coding sequence is TGTGCCAGCACACAACAGGGGGCGTCTGGGGCCAACGTCCTGACTTTC.

DNA of the CDR3: TGTGCCAGCAGTCGGGGTACAGATACCCACGAGCAGTACTTC. Translated: CASSRGTDTHEQYF. The chain carries TRBV11-1 and TRBJ2-7, with D perhaps matching TRBD2 (5 bases). The CDR3 has 14 amino acids. V was pared by 6 bases and J by 5 bases, with 17 bases between. Germline values: CDR1 SGHAT, CDR2 FQDESV (reference sequence).

A note on this clone: Other DNA variants within this sample encode the same CDR3. The rearrangement uses TRBV6-4 and TRBJ2-1; TRBD2 aligns across 8 bases. The CDR3 is made up of 14 amino acids. Germline V gives CDR1 MRHNA, CDR2 SNTAGT. The V and J ends lost 4 bases and 7 bases, in that order; junction bases with no gene match: 6. CDR3 protein: CASSVEAGVNEQFF. CDR3 bases: TGTGCCAGCAGTGTAGAAGCGGGAGTGAATGAGCAGTTCTTC.

The CDR3 reads CASTHGTYSMNTEAFF. The CDR3 bases are TGTGCCAGCACCCACGGGACATACTCCATGAACACTGAAGCTTTCTTT. The chain carries TRBV11-2 and TRBJ1-1, with D perhaps matching TRBD1 (6 bases). The germline CDR1 and CDR2 sequences are SGHAT and FQNNGV. The ends were cut back, 7 bases at V and 0 bases at J, with 18 bases in the middle. The CDR3 is 16 amino acids.

Regarding this clone: Other nucleotide sequences from this sample produce the same CDR3. V usage is TRBV19 and J usage is TRBJ2-2; 8 bases are a match to TRBD1. The CDR3 spans 14 residues. From germline, CDR1 is LNHDA and CDR2 SQIVND (reference sequence). V lost 8 bases to trimming and J lost 1 base; unmatched junction nucleotides: 3. In nucleotides, the CDR3 is TGTGCCAGTCGAGGACAGGGGAACACCGGGGAGCTGTTTTTT. Residues: CASRGQGNTGELFF.

The chain couples TRBV19 to TRBJ2-3; 9 bases are a match to TRBD2. Unmatched junction bases numbered 6, after V lost 7 bases and J lost 1 base. The CDR3 is made up of 15 amino acids. Germline V gene lookup returns CDR1 LNHDA and CDR2 SQIVND (reference sequence). CDR3 nucleotide sequence: TGTGCCAGTAAGAAGCGGGAGGTGGGCACAGATACGCAGTATTTT. Its translation is CASKKREVGTDTQYF.

The chain combines TRBV2 with TRBJ1-6; TRBD1 agrees at 7 bases. The CDR3 is 15 amino acids. V lost 7 bases and J lost 9; bases outside the gene matches: 12. CDR1 SNHLY and CDR2 FYNNEI come from the germline V gene. The CDR3 DNA is TGTGCCAGCAATAACTACAGGGGATCGAGTTCACCCCTCCACTTT. Protein sequence: CASNNYRGSSSPLHF.

The CDR3 sequence is CASSVSGTGAFGELFF. The DNA of the CDR3 is TGTGCCAGCAGCGTGTCCGGGACAGGGGCGTTCGGGGAGCTGTTTTTT. The J gene is TRBJ2-2, the V gene TRBV9; 10 bases are shared with TRBD1. There are 16 residues in the CDR3. The V gene end was trimmed by 2 bases and the J gene end by 7 bases; junction bases not matched to a gene: 8. The germline V gene has CDR1 SGDLS and CDR2 YYNGEE.

V gene TRBV28 combines with J gene TRBJ1-1, with 7 nucleotides matching TRBD1. Losses at the gene ends were 4 bases for V and 5 bases for J; bases not matched to a gene: 10. The CDR3 has 15 amino acids. Looked up from germline, CDR1 is MDHEN and CDR2 is SYDVKM. In DNA, the CDR3 is TGTGCCAGCAGTTCCGGGGGACAGCCCCAAACTGAAGCTTTCTTT. It specifies CASSSGGQPQTEAFF.

V and J are TRBV28 and TRBJ1-1, with no clear D. V lost 8 bases, J lost 8 bases, and 15 bases lay in between. The length of the CDR3 is 12 residues. Germline CDR1 is MDHEN and CDR2 is SYDVKM. Here the CDR3 DNA reads TGTGCCAGCCGGGGTCGGGCAGGCGAAGCTTTCTTT. Encoded protein: CASRGRAGEAFF.

The chain employs TRBV27 and TRBJ2-3; tentatively, D is TRBD2 (5 bases). V was cut by 6 bases and J by 0 bases, with 10 bases left in between. The CDR3 has 14 residues. Germline-derived CDR1 and CDR2 are MNHEY and SMNVEV (reference sequence). The CDR3, as DNA: TGTGCCAGCAGCCTTTGGACTAGCACAGATACGCAGTATTTT. This codes for CASSLWTSTDTQYF.

J is TRBJ1-3 and V is TRBV4-2; no clear D gene. The V end lost 0 bases, the J end lost 0 bases, and 12 bases lay between the germline ends. Germline CDR1 and CDR2: LGHNA and YNFKEQ. The CDR3 spans 17 residues. CDR3 bases: TGTGCCAGCAGCCAAGATTTACGGAGTCACTCTGGAAACACCATATATTTT. Translated: CASSQDLRSHSGNTIYF.

The CDR3 is CASSENGNSGSGANVLTF. CDR3 in DNA: TGTGCCAGCAGTGAAAACGGGAATTCGGGCTCTGGGGCCAACGTCCTGACTTTC. This chain joins TRBV2 and TRBJ2-6, with a weak D call TRBD2 (5 bases). This CDR3 comprises 18 residues. Germline values: CDR1 SNHLY, CDR2 FYNNEI. Deletions cut 2 bases from V and 0 bases from J, with 14 bases between.

The gene calls are TRBV19 and TRBJ2-7; 8 bases agree with TRBD1. In germline, CDR1 is LNHDA, CDR2 SQIVND (reference sequence). The CDR3 has 15 amino acids. Germline trimming cut 5 bases from V and 0 bases from J; bases unmatched to any gene: 6. The CDR3 coding sequence is TGTGCCAGTAGTCCTGGGACAGGCCGCTCCTACGAGCAGTACTTC. This codes for CASSPGTGRSYEQYF.

V is TRBV19 and J is TRBJ1-5, with a possible D match to TRBD1 (6 bases). There are 14 residues in the CDR3. Trimming removed 8 bases from V and 3 bases from J, with 14 bases in between. Per germline, CDR1 LNHDA and CDR2 SQIVND (reference sequence). This chain's CDR3 is CASSLGDTNQPQHF. The CDR3 DNA reads TGTGCCAGTTCTTTAGGGGACACCAATCAGCCCCAGCATTTT.

The chain has TRBV19 and TRBJ2-7; 7 positions match TRBD2. The ends lost 1 base at V and 6 bases at J; junction bases unmatched: 3. CDR1 is LNHDA and CDR2 is SQIVND in the germline V gene (reference sequence). The CDR3 totals 13 residues. For the CDR3, the DNA is TGTGCCAGTAGTATAGGGGACTACTCCGAGCAGTACTTC. It specifies CASSIGDYSEQYF.

The gene calls are TRBV9 and TRBJ2-1; 9 nucleotides align to TRBD2. The CDR3 runs to 17 residues. V was pared by 2 bases and J by 1 base, with 7 bases of the junction left unmatched. CDR1 is SGDLS and CDR2 is YYNGEE in the germline V gene. This CDR3 reads CASSVTPSGGSYNEQFF. DNA of the CDR3: TGTGCCAGCAGCGTTACCCCCAGCGGGGGGTCCTACAATGAGCAGTTCTTC.

The rearrangement links TRBV2 to TRBJ1-5; D remains ambiguous. Looked up from germline, CDR1 is SNHLY and CDR2 is FYNNEI. V was trimmed by 6 bases and J by 4 bases, leaving 10 bases between them. This CDR3 comprises 13 residues. Written as DNA, the CDR3 is TGTGCCAGCAGGGCTCGCTGGAATCAGCCCCAGCATTTT. This gives the protein CASRARWNQPQHF.

The V and J genes are TRBV28 and TRBJ1-1; D remains ambiguous. Deletions cut 2 bases from V and 3 bases from J, with 4 bases between. The V gene's germline CDR1 is MDHEN and CDR2 SYDVKM. This CDR3 region has 12 residues. CDR3 nucleotide sequence: TGTGCCAGCAGTTTACAGGACACTGAAGCTTTCTTT. It is translated as CASSLQDTEAFF.

V gene TRBV27 combines with J gene TRBJ2-7; 10 bases are shared with TRBD2. V shed 4 bases and J 4 bases; nucleotides not matched to a gene: 10. CDR1 is MNHEY, CDR2 SMNVEV, per germline (reference sequence). This CDR3 is 16 amino acids long. Here the CDR3 DNA reads TGTGCCAGCAGTTCCTGGTCCGCTAGCGGGAGATACGAGCAGTACTTC. Translation gives CASSSWSASGRYEQYF.

This chain links TRBV19 with TRBJ1-1; D possibly corresponds to TRBD1 (6 bases). Germline loops: CDR1 LNHDA, CDR2 SQIVND (reference sequence). V lost 1 base and J lost 2, with 14 bases in between. The CDR3 covers 16 residues. The CDR3 DNA is TGTGCCAGTAGTATAGGGTCGGACAGAACCAACACTGAAGCTTTCTTT. Translated, it gives CASSIGSDRTNTEAFF.

J is TRBJ1-5 and V is TRBV28; 7 bases match TRBD1. Germline loops: CDR1 MDHEN, CDR2 SYDVKM. V dropped 7 bases and J dropped 4; count of bases not matched to a gene: 10. There are 15 residues in the CDR3. CDR3 residues: CASTYRQGGNQPQHF. For the CDR3, the DNA is TGTGCCAGCACCTATAGACAGGGTGGTAATCAGCCCCAGCATTTT.